These T cell receptor beta chains were read from a single sample in a study of blood T cell repertoires in COVID-19. The table came from immunoSEQ multiplex PCR; TCRdb's copy has only in-frame clones and leaves some out. The data hold 120,000 to 150,000 clones, with 84% observed a single time. The sequenced material came from PBMCs or T cells enriched from blood (not recorded which). The source is a man in his fifties in a cohort exposed to, infected with or recovered from COVID-19 (not recorded which). CDR3s include the opening cysteine and the closing phenylalanine or tryptophan. The D gene is left open where the match is weak. Only some rows state a clone size, as once, few, many or a class for expanded clones.

abundance,j_gene,v_gene,d_gene,CDR3nt,CDR3aa
.,TRBJ1-2,TRBV29-1,TRBD1,TGCAGCGCGGACAGGGATATTGGCTACACCTTC,CSADRDIGYTF
.,TRBJ2-3,TRBV9,.,TGTGCCAGCAGCGAAGCGATCACAGATACGCAGTATTTT,CASSEAITDTQYF
.,TRBJ2-7,TRBV2,TRBD1,TGTGCCAGGGGGACAGGGAAGGGAGTAGGCGAGCAGTACTTC,CARGTGKGVGEQYF
.,TRBJ1-5,TRBV13,TRBD1,TGTGCCAGCAGCCGACAGGGCCCCAATCAGCCCCAGCATTTT,CASSRQGPNQPQHF
.,TRBJ1-2,TRBV11-1,TRBD1,TGTGCCAGCAGCCGCGGGACAGGGCGGTATGGCTACACCTTC,CASSRGTGRYGYTF
.,TRBJ1-5,TRBV7-9,TRBD1,TGTGCCAGCAGCGCCCAGACAGGGGATAGTCAGCCCCAGCATTTT,CASSAQTGDSQPQHF
.,TRBJ1-2,TRBV10-1,TRBD1,TGCGCCAACGGCAGGGGGAGCGGCTATGGCTACACCTTC,CANGRGSGYGYTF
once,TRBJ2-1,TRBV6-1,TRBD2,TGTGCCAGCAGTGAACCTACTAGCGGGAGGGCCGCAAACTACAATGAGCAGTTCTTC,CASSEPTSGRAANYNEQFF
.,TRBJ1-2,TRBV11-2,TRBD1,TGTGCCAGCAGCTTAGCCCAGGGGGTTGGCTACACCTTC,CASSLAQGVGYTF
once,TRBJ1-2,TRBV25-1,.,TGTGCCAGCAGCTCACAGGGAGCTAACTATGGCTACACCTTC,CASSSQGANYGYTF
.,TRBJ2-1,TRBV5-4,TRBD2,TGTGCCAGCAGCTTGGATCTAGCGGGGGGGACCTACAATGAGCAGTTCTTC,CASSLDLAGGTYNEQFF
.,TRBJ2-1,TRBV4-2,TRBD2,TGTGCCAGCAGCCAAGACGGAGCGGGGGGTGTCTTC,CASSQDGAGGVF